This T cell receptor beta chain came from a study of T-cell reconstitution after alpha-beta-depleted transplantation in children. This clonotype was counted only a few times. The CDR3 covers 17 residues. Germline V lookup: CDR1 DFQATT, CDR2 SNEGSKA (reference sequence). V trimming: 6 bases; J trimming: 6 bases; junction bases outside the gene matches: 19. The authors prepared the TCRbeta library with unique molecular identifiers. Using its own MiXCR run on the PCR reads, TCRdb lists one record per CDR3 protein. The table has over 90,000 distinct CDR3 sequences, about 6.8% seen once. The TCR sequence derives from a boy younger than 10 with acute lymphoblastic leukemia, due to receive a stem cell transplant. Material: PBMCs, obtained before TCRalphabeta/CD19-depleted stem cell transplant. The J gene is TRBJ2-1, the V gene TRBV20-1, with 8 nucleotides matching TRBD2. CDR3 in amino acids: CSADAPHSAGALNEQFF. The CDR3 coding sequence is TGCAGTGCAGACGCCCCCCACTCAGCGGGGGCCCTCAATGAGCAGTTCTTC.